These 4 T cell receptor beta chains were sequenced from one sample in a study of CXCR3-negative and CXCR3-positive naive CD8 T cells. General study findings and limits: When CXCR3-positive naive cells were set against CXCR3-negative naive cells, the former had more hydrophobic TRB CDR3s.

What these receptors recognize is not known. UMI-labeled 5' RACE yielded the TRB cDNA libraries. TCRdb reprocessed the 5' RACE reads and stores each CDR3 protein as one record, lacking DNA. This sample contains around 60,000 distinct CDR3 sequences. The sample comprised naive CXCR3+ CD8+ T cells from blood. Subset specified: CD45RO-CCR7+CD27+CD95- naive CD8+ T cells expressing CXCR3 (TNR3+). Receptor source: a human donor in good health. Some clones in this sample may be carry-over from other donors' samples.

J is TRBJ2-5 and V is TRBV6-5; TCRdb returns TRBD1, unconfirmable since there is no DNA. CDR3 length equals 11 residues. In germline, CDR1 is MNHEY, CDR2 SVGAGI. The CDR3 here is CASRSAGYQYF.

V is TRBV18 and J is TRBJ2-3; TCRdb calls TRBD1, which cannot be checked without DNA. The germline V gene has CDR1 KGHSH and CDR2 LQKENI. This CDR3 region has 14 residues. CDR3 region: CASSPTGGTDTQYF.

The V gene is TRBV7-8, the J gene TRBJ2-1. The CDR3 runs to 12 residues. Germline-derived CDR1 and CDR2 are SGHVS and FQNEAQ. CDR3 region: CASSSTSDEQFF.

V and J are TRBV9 and TRBJ2-3. This CDR3 is built from 16 residues. CDR1 and CDR2 from the germline V gene are SGDLS and YYNGEE. CDR3 protein: CASSVGQDPTSDTQYF. The variable domain in full, completed from reference TRBV9 and TRBJ2-3, reads DSGVTQTPKHLITATGQRVTLRCSPRSGDLSVYWYQQSLDQGLQFLIQYYNGEERAKGNILERFSAQQFPDLHSELNLSSLELGDSALYFCASSVGQDPTSDTQYFGPGTRLTVL.